The 26 T cell receptor beta chains below all came from one sample that was sequenced in a study of response to subunit inactivated influenza vaccine. TCRdb reprocessed the RT-PCR reads with MiXCR, giving one entry per CDR3 protein. This repertoire shows 200,000 to 250,000 distinct CDR3 sequences, 12% found once; its top ten account for about 7.8%. The input for sequencing was non-naive T cells sorted from PBMCs, taken less than 15 days before vaccination. These receptors were collected from a man in his fifties who received an inactivated influenza vaccine.

This clonotype was seen more than once but under ten times. The chain links TRBV29-1 to TRBJ2-2, with 7 bases aligning to TRBD1. The CDR3 totals 18 residues. V was pared by 6 bases and J by 2 bases, with 18 bases of the junction left unmatched. From germline, CDR1 is SQVTM and CDR2 ANQGSEA. The CDR3 spells CSVRAGTAVHPNTGELFF. The CDR3 DNA sequence: TGCAGCGTCCGAGCCGGGACAGCCGTACACCCTAACACCGGGGAGCTGTTTTTT.

This clonotype has ten or more counts. The CDR3 reads CSARDPRATDTQYF. DNA of the CDR3: TGCAGTGCTAGAGATCCTCGAGCCACAGATACGCAGTATTTT. The chain recombines TRBV20-1 with TRBJ2-3, with no clear D. The CDR3 covers 14 residues. V dropped 0 bases and J dropped 2 bases, with 9 bases sitting between them. Germline V gene lookup returns CDR1 DFQATT and CDR2 SNEGSKA (reference sequence).

Ten or more counts support this clonotype. The V call is TRBV5-1, the J call TRBJ2-3; possibly TRBD1 for D (5 bases). The CDR3 consists of 13 residues. Trimming stripped 1 base from V and 4 bases from J, with 7 bases between. CDR1 SGHRS and CDR2 YFSETQ come from the germline V gene. The chain's CDR3 is CASSLRQSDTQYF. The CDR3 region has the DNA TGCGCCAGCAGCTTGAGACAGTCAGATACGCAGTATTTT. The entire variable domain, with the rest obtained from reference TRBV5-1 and TRBJ2-3, is as follows: KAGVTQTPRYLIKTRGQQVTLSCSPISGHRSVSWYQQTPGQGLQFLFEYFSETQRNKGNFPGRFSGRQFSNSRSEMNVSTLELGDSALYLCASSLRQSDTQYFGPGTRLTVL.

There are a few counts of this clonotype. The chain links TRBV20-1 to TRBJ2-3; 13 nucleotides align to TRBD2. Losses at the gene ends were 6 bases for V and 2 bases for J; bases not matched to a gene: 11. Germline loops: CDR1 DFQATT, CDR2 SNEGSKA (reference sequence). The CDR3 loop spans 17 amino acids. The CDR3 sequence is CSATRPGLAGHTDTQYF. The CDR3 DNA reads TGCAGTGCCACACGTCCGGGACTAGCGGGACACACAGATACGCAGTATTTT.

Many counts were recorded for this clonotype. V and J are TRBV6-2 or TRBV6-3 and TRBJ2-1; either TRBD1 or TRBD2 may supply D (5 bases each). The CDR3 length is 15 residues. Between the trimmed V and J ends, which lost 2 bases and 4 bases, there was a span of 12 bases. Per germline, CDR1 MNHEY and CDR2 SVGEGT. CDR3 loop: CASSYQGPTYNEQFF. In DNA form, the CDR3 reads TGTGCCAGCAGTTACCAGGGACCCACTTACAATGAGCAGTTCTTC.

The chain employs TRBV19 and TRBJ1-1; 10 bases fit TRBD1. This CDR3 comprises 15 residues. The V and J ends lost 2 bases and 8 bases, in that order; junction bases with no gene match: 8. Germline V gives CDR1 LNHDA, CDR2 SQIVND (reference sequence). The CDR3 sequence is CASSISGTGVFEAFF. As DNA, the CDR3 is TGTGCCAGTAGTATATCTGGGACAGGGGTTTTCGAAGCTTTCTTT.

The rearrangement links TRBV5-1 to TRBJ2-5, with TRBD1 matching over 8 bases. Germline assignment: CDR1 SGHRS and CDR2 YFSETQ. Losses at the gene ends were 1 base for V and 3 bases for J; bases not matched to a gene: 5. The CDR3 consists of 15 residues. CDR3 amino acids: CASSLLDRGKETQYF. For the CDR3, the DNA is TGCGCCAGCAGCTTGTTAGACAGGGGAAAAGAGACCCAGTACTTC.

This clonotype was detected only a few times. The gene calls are TRBV10-3 and TRBJ1-3; D uncertain. Trimming shortened V by 10 bases and J by 2 bases, and 15 bases separated the two germline ends. Germline-derived CDR1 and CDR2 are ENHRY and SYGVKD. This CDR3 has 14 residues. The CDR3 is CATLQLSAGNTIYF. The CDR3 nucleotides read TGTGCCACGCTACAATTAAGTGCTGGAAACACCATATATTTT.

CDR3: CSAGGLAGNSYEQYF. CDR3 bases: TGCAGTGCTGGAGGACTAGCGGGTAACTCCTACGAGCAGTACTTC. The chain uses TRBV20-1 and TRBJ2-7; TRBD2 matches 11 bases. The CDR3 runs to 15 residues. Germline CDR1 DFQATT, CDR2 SNEGSKA (reference sequence). The V segment lost 5 bases and the J segment 0 bases; nucleotides outside the gene matches: 6.

In this sample, this clonotype turned up once. J is TRBJ2-1 and V is TRBV11-1; 9 nucleotides agree with TRBD2. Germline values: CDR1 SGHAT, CDR2 FQDESV (reference sequence). Trimming removed 5 bases from V and 0 bases from J; junction bases left unmatched: 11. The CDR3 is 18 residues long. CDR3 loop: CASSPRPGLANSYNEQFF. Written as DNA, the CDR3 is TGTGCCAGCAGCCCGCGTCCGGGACTAGCTAACTCCTACAATGAGCAGTTCTTC. The entire variable domain, with the rest obtained from reference TRBV11-1 and TRBJ2-1, is as follows: EAEVAQSPRYKITEKSQAVAFWCDPISGHATLYWYRQILGQGPELLVQFQDESVVDDSQLPKDRFSAERLKGVDSTLKIQPAELGDSAMYLCASSPRPGLANSYNEQFFGPGTRLTVL.

This clonotype was seen a handful of times. The rearrangement links TRBV20-1 to TRBJ2-7; D is unresolved. The germline V and J ends were trimmed by 3 bases and 6 bases, with 12 bases remaining between them. This CDR3 contains 12 residues. Germline CDR1 and CDR2: DFQATT and SNEGSKA (reference sequence). CDR3 bases: TGCAGTGCTAGGACCATACTGGCCGAGCAGTACTTC. Amino acids: CSARTILAEQYF.

This clonotype was recorded many times. The chain has TRBV7-9 and TRBJ2-7; 9 bases are a match to TRBD2. V gave up 1 base and J gave up 3 bases; unmatched junction bases: 1. This CDR3 contains 14 residues. Germline V CDR1 and CDR2: SEHNR, FQNEAQ (reference sequence). The CDR3 DNA reads as TGTGCCAGCAGCTTAGATAGCGGGGGCTACGAGCAGTACTTC. Translated, it gives CASSLDSGGYEQYF.

Only a few counts were recorded for this clonotype. This chain joins TRBV5-1 and TRBJ1-2; D gene uncertain. The CDR3 totals 14 residues. Trimming stripped 0 bases from V and 4 bases from J, with 10 bases between. Germline V lookup: CDR1 SGHRS, CDR2 YFSETQ. As DNA, the CDR3 is TGCGCCAGCAGCTTGGCCTCGACGGGCTATGGCTACACCTTC. It specifies CASSLASTGYGYTF.

This clonotype was observed a handful of times. The chain carries TRBV3-1 and TRBJ2-7; tentatively, D is TRBD2 (5 bases). The V gene's germline CDR1 is LGHDT and CDR2 YNNKEL (reference sequence). CDR3 length equals 15 residues. V shed 5 bases and J shed 1 base, with 15 bases lying between them. CDR3 DNA: TGTGCCAGCAGCTCCCTTTCTGGACTTTCCTACGAGCAGTACTTC. Residues: CASSSLSGLSYEQYF.

This clonotype was recorded a few times. The chain couples TRBV7-8 to TRBJ2-2, with 7 bases matching TRBD1. Trimming removed 5 bases from V and 6 bases from J; junction bases left unmatched: 3. This CDR3 region has 13 residues. The V gene's germline CDR1 is SGHVS and CDR2 FQNEAQ. CDR3 bases: TGTGCCAGCAGCCACAGGGGAGCCGGGGAGCTGTTTTTT. Its protein product is CASSHRGAGELFF.

This clonotype was recorded at least ten times. The chain employs TRBV6-5 and TRBJ2-2; 8 positions match TRBD2. Trimming removed 2 bases from V and 9 bases from J; junction bases left unmatched: 5. The CDR3 is 14 residues long. The germline V gene has CDR1 MNHEY and CDR2 SVGAGI. The CDR3 is CASSYVLAGRELFF. Written as DNA, the CDR3 is TGTGCCAGCAGTTACGTCCTAGCGGGTCGGGAGCTGTTTTTT.

A few counts support this clonotype. The chain links TRBV9 to TRBJ1-5; D unresolved. Trimming stripped 0 bases from V and 5 bases from J, with 9 bases between. Looked up from germline, CDR1 is SGDLS and CDR2 is YYNGEE. The CDR3 covers 14 residues. The chain's CDR3 is CASSVGGSDQPQHF. The CDR3 region has the DNA TGTGCCAGCAGCGTAGGAGGGTCGGATCAGCCCCAGCATTTT. Together with reference TRBV9 and TRBJ1-5, the CDR3 gives the full variable domain: DSGVTQTPKHLITATGQRVTLRCSPRSGDLSVYWYQQSLDQGLQFLIQYYNGEERAKGNILERFSAQQFPDLHSELNLSSLELGDSALYFCASSVGGSDQPQHFGDGTRLSIL.

In this sample, this clonotype turned up a few times. The rearrangement joins TRBV9 to TRBJ2-5; 11 bases align to TRBD1. The length of the CDR3 is 17 residues. V was clipped by 4 bases and J by 2 bases; unmatched bases: 10. In germline, CDR1 is SGDLS, CDR2 YYNGEE. DNA for the CDR3: TGTGCCAGCAGCTACGGACAGGGGGCGTTTAGACAAGAGACCCAGTACTTC. Its translation is CASSYGQGAFRQETQYF.

In its sample, this clonotype was seen many times. The chain combines TRBV7-9 with TRBJ2-5, with D unresolved. With 3 bases removed from V and 2 bases from J, the gap between germline ends came to 7 bases. The CDR3 length is 13 residues. The germline V gene has CDR1 SEHNR and CDR2 FQNEAQ (reference sequence). The CDR3 spells CASSFPIQETQYF. The CDR3 bases are TGTGCCAGCAGCTTCCCAATACAAGAGACCCAGTACTTC.

This clonotype was counted once. This chain links TRBV20-1 with TRBJ2-7, with D hard to call. Germline V gives CDR1 DFQATT, CDR2 SNEGSKA (reference sequence). Trimming stripped 5 bases from V and 3 bases from J, with 11 bases between. The CDR3 covers 12 residues. The CDR3 region has the DNA TGCAGTGCTTGCCCGGACGGCTACGAGCAGTACTTC. The encoded protein is CSACPDGYEQYF.

The rearrangement links TRBV20-1 to TRBJ2-5; D uncertain. The CDR3 runs to 13 residues. CDR1 and CDR2 (germline): DFQATT, SNEGSKA (reference sequence). Trimming removed 3 bases from V and 3 bases from J, with 11 bases in between. The chain's CDR3 is CSASKGTKETQYF. The CDR3 DNA reads TGCAGTGCTAGCAAGGGAACTAAAGAGACCCAGTACTTC.

The chain carries TRBV6-5 and TRBJ1-2; D gene unclear. Trimming pared 7 bases from V and 1 base from J, leaving 7 bases between. Germline V gene lookup returns CDR1 MNHEY and CDR2 SVGAGI. This CDR3 is built from 12 residues. The CDR3: CASNSNNYGYTF. The CDR3 nucleotides are TGTGCCAGCAACTCGAATAACTATGGCTACACCTTC.

This clonotype was seen repeatedly, ten times or more. The chain combines TRBV14 with TRBJ2-7; D perhaps matches TRBD2 (6 bases). The CDR3 spans 15 residues. Trimming took off 0 bases at V and 2 bases at J, with 11 bases between the two ends. Germline V lookup: CDR1 SGHDN, CDR2 FVKESK. CDR3: CASSQDSLAPYEQYF. DNA for the CDR3: TGTGCCAGCAGCCAAGATTCTCTAGCGCCCTACGAGCAGTACTTC. Combining the CDR3 with reference TRBV14 and TRBJ2-7 gives the whole variable domain EAGVTQFPSHSVIEKGQTVTLRCDPISGHDNLYWYRRVMGKEIKFLLHFVKESKQDESGMPNNRFLAERTGGTYSTLKVQPAELEDSGVYFCASSQDSLAPYEQYFGPGTRLTVT.

V usage is TRBV20-1 and J usage is TRBJ2-3; perhaps TRBD1 as D (5 bases). CDR1 and CDR2 from the germline V gene are DFQATT and SNEGSKA (reference sequence). V was cut by 3 bases and J by 0 bases, with 10 bases left in between. This CDR3 is 14 amino acids long. CDR3 residues: CSARTVSSTDTQYF. As DNA, the CDR3 is TGCAGTGCTAGGACAGTGTCTAGCACAGATACGCAGTATTTT.

This clonotype was picked up many times. The chain carries TRBV5-1 and TRBJ2-2; 12 positions agree with TRBD2. The CDR3 spans 18 residues. With 4 bases clipped from V and 5 bases from J, the junction kept 12 bases outside the gene matches. CDR1 is SGHRS and CDR2 is YFSETQ in the germline V gene. The CDR3 DNA is TGCGCCAGCAGCACCGGACTAGCGGGATCCGCGAGGACCGGGGAGCTGTTTTTT. Translation gives CASSTGLAGSARTGELFF.

This clonotype was detected a few times. The chain combines TRBV12-3 or TRBV12-4 with TRBJ2-6; D not certain. The V end was cut by 6 bases, the J end by 0 bases, with 9 bases between. The CDR3 runs to 15 residues. In DNA, the CDR3 is TGTGCCAGCAGAAACCAGAACTCTGGGGCCAACGTCCTGACTTTC. Its translation is CASRNQNSGANVLTF.